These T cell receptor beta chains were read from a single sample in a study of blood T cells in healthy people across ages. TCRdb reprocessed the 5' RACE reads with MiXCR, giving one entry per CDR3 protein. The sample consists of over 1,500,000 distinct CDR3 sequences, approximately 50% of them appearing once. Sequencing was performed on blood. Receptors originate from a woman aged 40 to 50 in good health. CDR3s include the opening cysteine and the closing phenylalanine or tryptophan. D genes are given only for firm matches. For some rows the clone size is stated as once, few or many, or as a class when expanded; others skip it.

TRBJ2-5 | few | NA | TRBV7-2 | CASSFPVGGTRETQYF | TGTGCCAGCAGCTTCCCAGTTGGGGGGACGAGAGAGACCCAGTACTTC
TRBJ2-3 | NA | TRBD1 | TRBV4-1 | CASSRSTGADTQYF | TGCGCCAGCAGCCGTTCAACAGGGGCAGATACGCAGTATTTT
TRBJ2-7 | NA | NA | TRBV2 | CASIWGVSQFANEQYF | TGTGCCAGCATTTGGGGGGTGAGCCAGTTTGCTAACGAGCAGTACTTC
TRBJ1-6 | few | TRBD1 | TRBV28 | CASHNPPRDRGISPLHF | TGTGCCAGCCATAATCCCCCCCGGGACAGGGGTATTTCACCCCTCCACTTT
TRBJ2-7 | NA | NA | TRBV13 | CASSRGAFPSYEQYF | TGTGCCAGCAGCCGAGGGGCCTTTCCCTCCTACGAGCAGTACTTC
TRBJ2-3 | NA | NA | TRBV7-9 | CASSLWESTDTQYF | TGTGCCAGCAGCTTATGGGAGTCCACAGATACGCAGTATTTT
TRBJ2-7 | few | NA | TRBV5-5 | CASSSSWATYEQYF | TGTGCCAGCAGCTCGAGTTGGGCTACCTACGAGCAGTACTTC
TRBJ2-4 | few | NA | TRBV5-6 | CASSFRGALAKNIQYF | TGTGCCAGCAGCTTTCGGGGGGCGCTGGCCAAAAACATTCAGTACTTC
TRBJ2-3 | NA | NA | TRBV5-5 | CASSSTGASRTDTQYF | TGTGCCAGCAGCTCGACGGGGGCGAGTCGCACAGATACGCAGTATTTT
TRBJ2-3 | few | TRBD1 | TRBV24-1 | CATEDRGRTDTQYF | TGTGCCACTGAGGACAGGGGGAGGACAGATACGCAGTATTTT
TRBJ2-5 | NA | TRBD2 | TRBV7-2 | CASSRHSGGETQYF | TGTGCCAGCAGCCGCCATAGCGGGGGGGAGACCCAGTACTTC